This paragraph covers one TCR beta chain sequence. The V segment lost 4 bases and the J segment 4 bases; nucleotides outside the gene matches: 10. CDR1 and CDR2 from the germline V gene are PRHDT and FYEKMQ (reference sequence). The CDR3 sequence is 18 residues long. One Seattle source followed patients from active infection through their disease course. Here immunoSEQ multiplex PCR was the method, and the copy in TCRdb shows in-frame clones only, minus some. Altogether 150,000 to 250,000 clones are present, about four fifths being singletons, with the ten largest covering about 6.5%. This record comes from a study of blood T cell repertoires in COVID-19.

The sequenced material came from peripheral blood. This receptor was identified in a woman between 40 and 50 years old with COVID-19, enrolled during active disease. V usage is TRBV13 and J usage is TRBJ2-1; TRBD2 agrees at 13 bases. The CDR3 here is CASSSRTSGGHMYNEQFF. CDR3 coding DNA: TGTGCCAGCAGCTCCCGGACTAGCGGGGGTCACATGTACAATGAGCAGTTCTTC.